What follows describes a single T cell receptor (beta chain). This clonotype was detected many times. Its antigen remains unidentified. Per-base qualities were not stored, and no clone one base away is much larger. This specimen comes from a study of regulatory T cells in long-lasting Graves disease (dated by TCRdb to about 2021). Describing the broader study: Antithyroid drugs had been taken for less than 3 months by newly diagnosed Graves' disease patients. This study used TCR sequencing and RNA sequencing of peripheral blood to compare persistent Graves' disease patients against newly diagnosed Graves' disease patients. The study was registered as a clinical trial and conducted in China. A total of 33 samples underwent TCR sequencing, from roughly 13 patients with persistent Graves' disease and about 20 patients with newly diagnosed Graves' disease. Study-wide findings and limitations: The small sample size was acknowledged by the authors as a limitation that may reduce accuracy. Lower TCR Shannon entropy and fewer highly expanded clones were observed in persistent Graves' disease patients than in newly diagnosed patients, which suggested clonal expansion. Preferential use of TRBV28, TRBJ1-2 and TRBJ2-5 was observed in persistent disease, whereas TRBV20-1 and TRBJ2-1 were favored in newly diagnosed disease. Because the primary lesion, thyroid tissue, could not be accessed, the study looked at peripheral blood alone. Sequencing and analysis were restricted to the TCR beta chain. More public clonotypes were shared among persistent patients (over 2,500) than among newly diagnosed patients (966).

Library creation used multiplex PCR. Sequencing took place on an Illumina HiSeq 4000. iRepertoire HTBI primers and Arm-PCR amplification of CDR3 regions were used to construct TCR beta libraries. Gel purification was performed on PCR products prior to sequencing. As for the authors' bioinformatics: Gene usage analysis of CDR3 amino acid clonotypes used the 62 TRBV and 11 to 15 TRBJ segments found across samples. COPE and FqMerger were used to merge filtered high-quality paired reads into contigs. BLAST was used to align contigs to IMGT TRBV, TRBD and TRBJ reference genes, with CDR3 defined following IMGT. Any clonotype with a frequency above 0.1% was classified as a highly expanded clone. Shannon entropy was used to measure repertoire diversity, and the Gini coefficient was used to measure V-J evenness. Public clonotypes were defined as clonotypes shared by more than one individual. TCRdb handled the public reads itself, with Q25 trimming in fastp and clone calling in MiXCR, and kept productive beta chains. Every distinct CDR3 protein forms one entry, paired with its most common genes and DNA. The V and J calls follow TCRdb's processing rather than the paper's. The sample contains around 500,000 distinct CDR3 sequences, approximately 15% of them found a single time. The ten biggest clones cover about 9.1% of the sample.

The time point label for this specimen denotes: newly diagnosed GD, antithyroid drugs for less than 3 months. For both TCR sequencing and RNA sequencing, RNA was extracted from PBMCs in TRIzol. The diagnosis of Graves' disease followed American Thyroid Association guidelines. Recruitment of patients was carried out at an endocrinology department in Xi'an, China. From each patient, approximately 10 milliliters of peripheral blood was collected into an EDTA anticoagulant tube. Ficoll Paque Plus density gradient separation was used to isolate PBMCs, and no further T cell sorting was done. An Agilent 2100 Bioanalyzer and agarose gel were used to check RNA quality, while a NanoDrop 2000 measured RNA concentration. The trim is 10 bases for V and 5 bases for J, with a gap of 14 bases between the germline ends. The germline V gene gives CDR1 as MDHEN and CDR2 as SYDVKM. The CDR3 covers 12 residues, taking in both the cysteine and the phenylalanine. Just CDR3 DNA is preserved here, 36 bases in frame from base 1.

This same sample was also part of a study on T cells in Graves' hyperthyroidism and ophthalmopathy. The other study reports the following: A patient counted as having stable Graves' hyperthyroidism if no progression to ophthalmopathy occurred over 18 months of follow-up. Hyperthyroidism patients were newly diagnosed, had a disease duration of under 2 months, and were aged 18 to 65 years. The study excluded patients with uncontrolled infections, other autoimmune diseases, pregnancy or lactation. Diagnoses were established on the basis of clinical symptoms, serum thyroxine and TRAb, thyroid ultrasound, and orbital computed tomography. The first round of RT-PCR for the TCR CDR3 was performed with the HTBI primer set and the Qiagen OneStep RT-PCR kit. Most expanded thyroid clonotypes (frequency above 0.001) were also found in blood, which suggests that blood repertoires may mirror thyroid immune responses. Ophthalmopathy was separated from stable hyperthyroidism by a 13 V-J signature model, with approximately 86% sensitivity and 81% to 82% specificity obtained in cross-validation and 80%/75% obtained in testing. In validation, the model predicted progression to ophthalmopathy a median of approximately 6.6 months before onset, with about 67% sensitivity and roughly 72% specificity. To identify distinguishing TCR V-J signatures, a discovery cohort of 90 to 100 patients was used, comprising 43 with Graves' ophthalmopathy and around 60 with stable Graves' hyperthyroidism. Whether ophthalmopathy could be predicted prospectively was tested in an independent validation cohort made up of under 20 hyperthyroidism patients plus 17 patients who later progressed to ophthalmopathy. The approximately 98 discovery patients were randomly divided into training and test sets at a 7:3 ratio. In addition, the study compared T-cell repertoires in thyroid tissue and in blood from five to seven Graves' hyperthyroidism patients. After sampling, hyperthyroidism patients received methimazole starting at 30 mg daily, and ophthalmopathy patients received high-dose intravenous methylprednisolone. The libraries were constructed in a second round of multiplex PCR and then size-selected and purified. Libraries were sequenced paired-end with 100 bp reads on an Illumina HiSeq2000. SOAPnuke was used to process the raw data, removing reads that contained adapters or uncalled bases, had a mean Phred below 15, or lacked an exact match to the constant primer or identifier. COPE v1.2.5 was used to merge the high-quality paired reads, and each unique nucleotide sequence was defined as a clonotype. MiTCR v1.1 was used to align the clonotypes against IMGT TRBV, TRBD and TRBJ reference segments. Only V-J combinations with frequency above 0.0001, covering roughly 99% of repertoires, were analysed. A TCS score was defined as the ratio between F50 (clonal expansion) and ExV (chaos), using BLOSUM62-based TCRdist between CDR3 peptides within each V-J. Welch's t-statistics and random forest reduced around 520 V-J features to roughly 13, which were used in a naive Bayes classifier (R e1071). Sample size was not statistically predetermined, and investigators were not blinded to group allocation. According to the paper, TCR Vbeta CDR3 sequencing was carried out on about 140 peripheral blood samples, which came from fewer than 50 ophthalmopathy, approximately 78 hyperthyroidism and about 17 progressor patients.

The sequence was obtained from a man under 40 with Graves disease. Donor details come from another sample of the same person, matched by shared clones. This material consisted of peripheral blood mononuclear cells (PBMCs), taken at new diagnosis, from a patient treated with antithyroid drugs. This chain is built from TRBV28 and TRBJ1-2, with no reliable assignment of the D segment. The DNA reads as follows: TGTGCCACCAACGAGGTCGCGTATGGCTACACCTTC. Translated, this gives CATNEVAYGYTF.